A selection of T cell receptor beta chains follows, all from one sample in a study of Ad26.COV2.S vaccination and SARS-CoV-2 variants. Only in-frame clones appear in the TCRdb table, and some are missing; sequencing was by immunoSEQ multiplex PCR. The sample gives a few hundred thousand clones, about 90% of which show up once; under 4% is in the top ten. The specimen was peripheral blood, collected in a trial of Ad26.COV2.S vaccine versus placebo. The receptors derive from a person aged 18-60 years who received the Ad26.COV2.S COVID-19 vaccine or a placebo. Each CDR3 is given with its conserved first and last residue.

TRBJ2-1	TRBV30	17	CAWIPGLAGPQGLEQFF
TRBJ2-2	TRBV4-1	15	CASSHRQDNTGELFF
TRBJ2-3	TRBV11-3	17	CASSPTRAGGPSRTQYF
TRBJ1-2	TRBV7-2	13	CASSLERGYGYTF
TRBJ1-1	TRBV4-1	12	CASSQGTGEAFF
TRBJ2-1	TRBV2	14	CASSEGQGYNEQFF
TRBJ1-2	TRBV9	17	CASSPTPQDRSNYGYTF
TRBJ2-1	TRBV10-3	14	CAISGGTGDNEQFF
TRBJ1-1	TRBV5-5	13	CASSADRDTEAFF
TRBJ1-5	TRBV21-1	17	CASSKWGGSYSNQPQHF
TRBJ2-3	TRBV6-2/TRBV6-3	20	CASSYPGLAGTRTGTDTQYF
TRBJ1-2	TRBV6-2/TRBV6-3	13	CASSNGRWRGYTF
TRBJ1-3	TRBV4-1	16	CASSQDQSGTGNTIYF
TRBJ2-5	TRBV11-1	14	CASSPGLSSETQYF
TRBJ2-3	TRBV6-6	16	CASSGPRGSGTDTQYF
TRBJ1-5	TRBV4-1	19	CASSQGSGTGGYVDQPQHF
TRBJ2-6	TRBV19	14	CASIGLSGANVLTF
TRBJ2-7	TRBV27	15	CASSLYRDHTYEQYF
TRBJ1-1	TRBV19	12	CASRRGGTEAFF
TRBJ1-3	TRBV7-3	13	CASSSGSGNTIYF
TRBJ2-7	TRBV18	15	CASSYGTRPSYEQYF
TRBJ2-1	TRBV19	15	CASSIASGSYNEQFF
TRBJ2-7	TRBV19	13	CASSSLGDTVPIF
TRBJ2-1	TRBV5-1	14	CASNGLATYNEQFF
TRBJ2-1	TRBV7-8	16	CASSLRTGSSYNEQFF
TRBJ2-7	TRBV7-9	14	CASSLAGGSHEQYF
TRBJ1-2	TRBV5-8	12	CASSRQGNGYTF
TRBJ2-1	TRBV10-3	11	CAIRSGNEQFF
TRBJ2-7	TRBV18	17	CASSPFERGLLTYEQYF
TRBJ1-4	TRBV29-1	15	CSVSVSFPTNEKLFF
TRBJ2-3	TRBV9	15	CATARMASGSGTQYF
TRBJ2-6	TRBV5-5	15	CASSLVRSGANVLTF
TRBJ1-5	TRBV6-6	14	CASSYSGGNQPQHF
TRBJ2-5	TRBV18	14	CASSPGTGRETQYF
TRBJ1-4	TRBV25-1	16	CASSREGQARNEKLFF
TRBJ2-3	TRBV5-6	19	CASSLSSASGGHSTDTQYF
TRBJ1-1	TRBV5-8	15	CASSSRDNFLPEAFF
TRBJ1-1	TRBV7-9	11	CASSLGTEAFF
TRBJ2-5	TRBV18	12	CASSDREETQYF
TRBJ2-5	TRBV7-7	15	CASSPADRSQETQYF
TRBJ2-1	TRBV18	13	CASSPVPQAEQFF
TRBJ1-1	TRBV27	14	CASSHDGGNTEAFF
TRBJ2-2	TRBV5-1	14	CASSWTGNVGELFF
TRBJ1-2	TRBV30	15	CAWSVPFGTAYGYTF
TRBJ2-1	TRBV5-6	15	CASSLWADGYNEQFF
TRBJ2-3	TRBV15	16	CATSREGQGRTDTQYF
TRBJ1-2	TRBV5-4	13	CASSPDNNYGYTF
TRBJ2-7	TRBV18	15	CASSPGRVRSAEQYF
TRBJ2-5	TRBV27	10	CASRQETQYF
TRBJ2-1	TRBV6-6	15	CASSYHLGQRGEQFF
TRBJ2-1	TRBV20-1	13	CSASPGLVSEQFF
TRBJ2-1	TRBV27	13	CASRTSGYNEQFF
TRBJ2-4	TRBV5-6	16	CASSFADRPAKNIQYF
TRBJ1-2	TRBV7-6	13	CASSLGGGVGYTF
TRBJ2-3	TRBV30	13	CAWTSGVTDTQYF